The next 32 T cell receptor beta chains were all read from a single sample in a study of cytotoxic CD8 clonotypes in ibrutinib-treated CLL. The assay was immunoSEQ multiplex PCR, and TCRdb's table has in-frame clones only and misses some. This table has 160,000 or so clones, approximately 77% appearing once. Sequences were derived from PBMCs, sampled after 12 months of ibrutinib treatment. The source of these receptors is a human donor with chronic lymphocytic leukemia.

V gene TRBV11-2 combines with J gene TRBJ2-7; TRBD1 might be the D (8 bases). The CDR3 spans 15 residues. From germline, CDR1 is SGHAT and CDR2 FQNNGV. Trimming stripped 5 bases from V and 6 bases from J, with 20 bases between. The CDR3 sequence: CASSPLRTGRGEQYF. CDR3 nucleotide sequence: TGTGCCAGCAGCCCACTTAGGACAGGGAGGGGCGAGCAGTACTTC.

The chain has TRBV20-1 and TRBJ1-2; D perhaps matches TRBD1 (6 bases). This CDR3 spans 11 amino acids. Per the germline V gene, CDR1 is DFQATT and CDR2 is SNEGSKA (reference sequence). The V and J ends lost 8 bases and 5 bases respectively, with 12 bases between them. CDR3 DNA: TGCAGTCCCCCGGACAGATATGGCTACACCTTC. Protein product: CSPPDRYGYTF.

In its sample, this clone was seen a few times. The rearrangement joins TRBV4-1 to TRBJ2-1; 9 positions agree with TRBD2. Trimming cost V 1 base and J 7 bases; bases outside gene matches: 8. CDR1 is MGHRA and CDR2 is YSYEKL in the germline V gene. The length of the CDR3 is 16 residues. CDR3 amino acids: CASSQVRGRASNEQFF. In DNA, the CDR3 is TGCGCCAGCAGCCAAGTACGCGGGAGGGCTAGTAATGAGCAGTTCTTC.

The chain combines TRBV2 with TRBJ1-6; D ambiguous. There are 11 residues in the CDR3. V lost 5 bases and J 7 bases, leaving 3 bases between the germline ends. Germline V gene data show CDR1 as SNHLY and CDR2 as FYNNEI. For the CDR3, the DNA is TGTGCCAGCAGTTTGAATTCACCCCTCCACTTT. Translation: CASSLNSPLHF.

This clone turned up a few times. The V call is TRBV19, the J call TRBJ2-2; 9 bases are a match to TRBD1. The V gene end was trimmed by 5 bases and the J gene end by 5 bases; junction bases not matched to a gene: 12. In germline, CDR1 is LNHDA, CDR2 SQIVND (reference sequence). CDR3 size: 17 residues. CDR3 sequence (DNA): TGTGCCAGTAGTCCTATCCCACAGGGGGCGAGGACCGGGGAGCTGTTTTTT. Translation: CASSPIPQGARTGELFF.

This clone was counted many times. Distinct nucleotide sequences in the sample also encode this CDR3. V and J are TRBV6-5 and TRBJ2-7, with D perhaps TRBD2 (6 bases). Germline CDR1 reads MNHEY; CDR2 reads SVGAGI. The CDR3 runs 11 residues. The V end lost 8 bases, the J end lost 4 bases, and 9 bases lay between the germline ends. CDR3: CASSAGYEQYF. As DNA, the CDR3 is TGTGCCAGCTCCGCGGGGTACGAGCAGTACTTC.

The rearrangement joins TRBV28 to TRBJ1-2; D might be TRBD1 (6 bases). CDR3 size: 14 residues. CDR1 is MDHEN and CDR2 is SYDVKM in the germline V gene. Between the trimmed V and J ends, which lost 7 bases and 4 bases, there was a span of 16 bases. CDR3 in amino acids: CASNSFQGIYGYTF. CDR3 nucleotides: TGTGCCAGCAACAGTTTTCAGGGGATCTATGGCTACACCTTC.

This chain uses TRBV7-8 with TRBJ2-1; no definite D call. The V and J ends lost 8 bases and 6 bases respectively, with 11 bases between them. CDR1 is SGHVS and CDR2 is FQNEAQ in the germline V gene. The CDR3 runs 12 residues. CDR3 residues: CASFGYINEQFF. The CDR3 nucleotides read TGTGCCAGCTTTGGTTATATCAATGAGCAGTTCTTC.

There are a few counts of this clone. V gene TRBV11-1 combines with J gene TRBJ2-1; 8 bases match TRBD2. In germline, CDR1 is SGHAT, CDR2 FQDESV (reference sequence). The CDR3 has 17 amino acids. V was pared by 1 base and J by 5 bases, with 10 bases of the junction left unmatched. CDR3 region: CASSLVVGGGPHNEQFF. As DNA, the CDR3 is TGTGCCAGCAGCTTAGTGGTCGGCGGGGGGCCTCACAATGAGCAGTTCTTC.

The V and J genes are TRBV10-3 and TRBJ2-3; possible D gene TRBD2, 7 bases. The germline V gene encodes CDR1 ENHRY and CDR2 SYGVKD. Deletions cut 8 bases from V and 1 base from J, with 16 bases between. This CDR3 region has 15 residues. The CDR3: CAIRRGGLGTDTQYF. For the CDR3, the DNA is TGTGCCATCCGAAGGGGGGGCTTAGGCACAGATACGCAGTATTTT.

CDR3 DNA: TGTGCCAGCTCACAAAGGACTAGCGGGAGTTATTACGAGCAGTACTTC. Translated, it gives CASSQRTSGSYYEQYF. The V call is TRBV18, the J call TRBJ2-7; 13 nucleotides line up with TRBD2. In germline, CDR1 is KGHSH, CDR2 LQKENI. This CDR3 region has 16 residues. V lost 4 bases to trimming and J lost 4 bases; unmatched junction nucleotides: 7.

The genes are TRBV7-2 and TRBJ1-2; 8 bases match TRBD1. The length of the CDR3 is 15 residues. V was pared by 0 bases and J by 4 bases, with 4 bases of the junction left unmatched. Germline lookup yields CDR1 SGHTA and CDR2 FQGNSA. The CDR3 protein is CASSLALTGGYGYTF. The CDR3 region has the DNA TGTGCCAGCAGCTTAGCCTTAACAGGGGGCTATGGCTACACCTTC.

V is TRBV28 and J is TRBJ2-3; D ambiguous. The CDR3 runs 13 residues. Trimming shortened V by 6 bases and J by 0 bases, and 7 bases separated the two germline ends. Germline V gene data show CDR1 as MDHEN and CDR2 as SYDVKM. The CDR3 DNA is TGTGCCAGCAGAGCAGCTAGCACAGATACGCAGTATTTT. It is translated as CASRAASTDTQYF. The full variable domain, completed using reference TRBV28 and TRBJ2-3, is DVKVTQSSRYLVKRTGEKVFLECVQDMDHENMFWYRQDPGLGLRLIYFSYDVKMKEKGDIPEGYSVSREKKERFSLILESASTNQTSMYLCASRAASTDTQYFGPGTRLTVL.

J is TRBJ1-4 and V is TRBV28; a weak D match, TRBD1 (6 bases). The CDR3 is made up of 16 amino acids. CDR1 and CDR2 (germline): MDHEN, SYDVKM. V was shortened by 4 bases and J by 7 bases, with 19 bases between the two germline ends. CDR3 bases: TGTGCCAGCAGTTCGACCGGACAGCTATACGGTGAAAAACTGTTTTTT. Protein: CASSSTGQLYGEKLFF. Looking up the rest from reference TRBV28 and TRBJ1-4 gives the full variable domain: DVKVTQSSRYLVKRTGEKVFLECVQDMDHENMFWYRQDPGLGLRLIYFSYDVKMKEKGDIPEGYSVSREKKERFSLILESASTNQTSMYLCASSSTGQLYGEKLFFGSGTQLSVL.

This clone was seen more than once but under ten times. The chain is built from TRBV30 and TRBJ1-6; tentative D call: TRBD1 (6 bases). Looked up from germline, CDR1 is GTSNPN and CDR2 is SVGIG (reference sequence). This CDR3 has 13 residues. CDR3 sequence: CGASQGPNSPLHF. In nucleotides, the CDR3 is TGTGGCGCTTCACAGGGCCCCAATTCACCCCTCCACTTT.

The chain combines TRBV6-5 with TRBJ2-5; 7 positions match TRBD2. The V gene end was trimmed by 5 bases and the J gene end by 2 bases; junction bases not matched to a gene: 5. The CDR3 length is 14 residues. Germline CDR1 reads MNHEY; CDR2 reads SVGAGI. CDR3: CASSQAGYQETQYF. The CDR3 bases are TGTGCCAGCAGTCAAGCGGGGTATCAAGAGACCCAGTACTTC.

The V call is TRBV10-3, the J call TRBJ2-3; weak D call: TRBD1 (6 bases). V lost 7 bases and J 2 bases, leaving 13 bases between the germline ends. Per germline, CDR1 ENHRY and CDR2 SYGVKD. The CDR3 totals 14 residues. CDR3 region: CAITAGANTDTQYF. CDR3 nucleotides: TGTGCCATCACAGCAGGGGCGAACACAGATACGCAGTATTTT.

Of note for this clone: Relative to the germline gene, one junction end is altered; a read error may explain this. The chain joins TRBV7-7 to TRBJ2-1, with D hard to call. The CDR3 covers 13 residues. Per the germline V gene, CDR1 is SSHAT and CDR2 is FNYEAQ (reference sequence). CDR3 DNA: TGTGCTAGCAGCCGTGACCGAGACAATGAGCAGTTCTTC. Translating gives CASSRDRDNEQFF.

This rearrangement joins TRBV27 to TRBJ2-1; D unclear. Germline values: CDR1 MNHEY, CDR2 SMNVEV (reference sequence). The CDR3 runs to 15 residues. Trimming stripped 2 bases from V and 7 bases from J, with 15 bases between. The CDR3 DNA follows: TGTGCCAGCAGTTTACATAGAAGGCGGCCTAATGAGCAGTTCTTC. Amino acids: CASSLHRRRPNEQFF.

The chain links TRBV12-2 to TRBJ2-5. TRBV12-2 is labeled a pseudogene. The CDR3 length is 14 residues. The CDR3 nucleotides read TGTGCAAGTCGCTTCCGACAGGGAGGGGAGACCCAGTACTTC. This codes for CASRFRQGGETQYF.

V and J are TRBV9 and TRBJ2-7, with 9 nucleotides matching TRBD1. Losses at the gene ends were 3 bases for V and 4 bases for J; bases not matched to a gene: 5. The length of the CDR3 is 14 residues. Germline loops: CDR1 SGDLS, CDR2 YYNGEE. The CDR3 nucleotides are TGTGCCAGCAGCGCCGGGACAGGGCAGTACGAGCAGTACTTC. This translates into CASSAGTGQYEQYF.

The chain links TRBV28 to TRBJ2-7; 10 bases fit TRBD2. The CDR3 is made up of 14 amino acids. Looked up from germline, CDR1 is MDHEN and CDR2 is SYDVKM. Losses at the gene ends were 5 bases for V and 6 bases for J; bases not matched to a gene: 7. The CDR3 DNA reads TGTGCCAGCAGTGTTAGCGGGAGGTCCCGCGAGCAGTACTTC. Its protein product is CASSVSGRSREQYF.

The chain combines TRBV10-3 with TRBJ1-3; D not certain. The length of the CDR3 is 15 residues. CDR1 is ENHRY, CDR2 SYGVKD, per germline. V was clipped by 0 bases and J by 0 bases, with 6 bases between them. DNA of the CDR3: TGTGCCATCAGTGAGTCTATAGTCTCTGGAAACACCATATATTTT. The encoded protein is CAISESIVSGNTIYF.

The J gene is TRBJ1-5, the V gene TRBV7-2; unclear D gene. The germline V and J ends were trimmed by 5 bases and 2 bases, with 7 bases remaining between them. The CDR3 spans 13 residues. The V gene's germline CDR1 is SGHTA and CDR2 FQGNSA. The CDR3 loop reads CASSPARNQPQHF. For the CDR3, the DNA is TGTGCCAGCAGCCCAGCTCGCAATCAGCCCCAGCATTTT.

The J gene is TRBJ1-2, the V gene TRBV30; unclear D gene. CDR1 GTSNPN and CDR2 SVGIG come from the germline V gene (reference sequence). The CDR3 has 14 amino acids. V was trimmed by 0 bases and J by 4 bases, leaving 12 bases between them. In DNA form, the CDR3 reads TGTGCCTGGAGTGTTGGAACCTGGGGCTATGGCTACACCTTC. This sequence encodes CAWSVGTWGYGYTF.

The J gene is TRBJ1-1, the V gene TRBV9; D remains ambiguous. V was pared by 6 bases and J by 4 bases, with 34 bases between. The CDR3 consists of 20 residues. Germline CDR1 is SGDLS and CDR2 is YYNGEE. DNA for the CDR3: TGTGCCAGCACCCCAATTCTAACAAAGGAAAACCGCCCCGAGGTCACTGAAGCTTTCTTT. Amino acid sequence: CASTPILTKENRPEVTEAFF.

V gene TRBV6-1 combines with J gene TRBJ1-1, with D unclear. Germline-derived CDR1 and CDR2 are MNHNS and SASEGT. Trimming left V 7 bases short and J 11 bases short, with 14 bases between. This CDR3 contains 11 residues. The CDR3 bases are TGTGCCAGCACCGACCAAAGTAATGCTTTCTTT. Its translation is CASTDQSNAFF.

The chain links TRBV1 to TRBJ2-5; TRBD2 is the table's D call, not checked against the DNA. TRBV1 is recorded as a pseudogene. This CDR3 is 15 amino acids long. CDR3 sequence (DNA): TGCACCAGCAGCCCTACTAGCGGGAGACAAGAGACCCAGTACTTC. It is translated as CTSSPTSGRQETQYF.

This clone was seen at least ten times. The chain links TRBV28 to TRBJ2-7, with 10 bases fitting TRBD1. Per germline, CDR1 MDHEN and CDR2 SYDVKM. This CDR3 is built from 12 residues. V dropped 5 bases and J dropped 13; count of bases not matched to a gene: 8. The DNA of the CDR3 is TGTGCCAGCAGTGCGCACCGGGACAGGGGCTACTTC. Its protein is CASSAHRDRGYF.

The CDR3 sequence: CASRDTGVRETQYF. Here the CDR3 DNA reads TGTGCCAGCAGGGATACAGGGGTTCGAGAGACCCAGTACTTC. The rearrangement uses TRBV2 and TRBJ2-5; 7 nucleotides match TRBD1. Germline assignment: CDR1 SNHLY and CDR2 FYNNEI. J lost 4 bases, V lost 6 bases, and 8 bases had no gene match. CDR3 length: 14 residues.

The chain combines TRBV28 with TRBJ2-7; 7 nucleotides match TRBD1. V was clipped by 4 bases and J by 3 bases; unmatched bases: 12. CDR1 is MDHEN and CDR2 is SYDVKM in the germline V gene. The CDR3 runs 16 residues. The CDR3 sequence is CASSYQYRGIHYEQYF. DNA for the CDR3: TGTGCCAGCAGTTACCAATACAGGGGTATTCACTACGAGCAGTACTTC.

J is TRBJ2-7 and V is TRBV27; 7 bases map to TRBD1. V trimming: 5 bases; J trimming: 1 base; junction bases outside the gene matches: 5. The CDR3 runs 14 residues. Germline assignment: CDR1 MNHEY and CDR2 SMNVEV (reference sequence). The CDR3 region has the DNA TGTGCCAGCAGTCCACAGGGGTTGTCCTACGAGCAGTACTTC. Its protein product is CASSPQGLSYEQYF.